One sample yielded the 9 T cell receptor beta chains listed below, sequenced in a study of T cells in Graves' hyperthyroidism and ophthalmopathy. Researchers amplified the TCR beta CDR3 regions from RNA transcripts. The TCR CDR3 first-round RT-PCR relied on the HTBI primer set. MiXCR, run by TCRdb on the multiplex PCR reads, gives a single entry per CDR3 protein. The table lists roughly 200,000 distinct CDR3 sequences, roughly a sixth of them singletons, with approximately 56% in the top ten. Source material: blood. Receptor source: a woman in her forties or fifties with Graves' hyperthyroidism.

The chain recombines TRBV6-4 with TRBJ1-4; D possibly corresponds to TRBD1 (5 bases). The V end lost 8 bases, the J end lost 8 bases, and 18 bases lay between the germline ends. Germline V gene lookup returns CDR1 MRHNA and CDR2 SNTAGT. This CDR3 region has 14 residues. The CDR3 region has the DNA TGTGCCAGCGGGGGACCTCGGGGAGGCGAAAAACTGTTTTTT. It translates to CASGGPRGGEKLFF.

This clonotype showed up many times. CDR3 sequence: CASSLVPSLTDTQYF. The CDR3 bases are TGTGCCAGCAGCTTAGTCCCTAGCCTCACAGATACGCAGTATTTT. The chain carries TRBV7-9 and TRBJ2-3; D might be TRBD2 (5 bases). Per the germline V gene, CDR1 is SEHNR and CDR2 is FQNEAQ (reference sequence). V lost 1 base to trimming and J lost 2 bases, with 10 bases between them. The CDR3 has 15 residues.

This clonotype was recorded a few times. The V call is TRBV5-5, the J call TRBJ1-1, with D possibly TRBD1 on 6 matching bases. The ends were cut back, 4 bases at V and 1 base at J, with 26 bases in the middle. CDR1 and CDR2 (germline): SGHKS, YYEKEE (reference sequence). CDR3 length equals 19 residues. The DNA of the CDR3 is TGTGCCAGCAGCCCGGACAGTATCTCCGGTCTAATCCCGAACACTGAAGCTTTCTTT. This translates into CASSPDSISGLIPNTEAFF.

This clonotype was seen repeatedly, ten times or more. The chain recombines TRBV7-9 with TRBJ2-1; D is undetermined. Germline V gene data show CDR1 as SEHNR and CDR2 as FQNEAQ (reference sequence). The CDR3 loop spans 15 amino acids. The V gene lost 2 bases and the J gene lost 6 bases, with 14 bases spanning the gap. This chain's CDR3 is CASSLTLELGNEQFF. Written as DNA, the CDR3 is TGTGCCAGCAGCTTAACCCTGGAGCTCGGCAATGAGCAGTTCTTC.

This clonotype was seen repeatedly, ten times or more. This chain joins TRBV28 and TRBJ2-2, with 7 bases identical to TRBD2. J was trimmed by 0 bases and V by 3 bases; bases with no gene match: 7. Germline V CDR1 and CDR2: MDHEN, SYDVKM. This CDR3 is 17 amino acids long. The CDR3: CASSFQREATNTGELFF. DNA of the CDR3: TGTGCCAGCAGTTTCCAGCGGGAAGCTACGAACACCGGGGAGCTGTTTTTT.

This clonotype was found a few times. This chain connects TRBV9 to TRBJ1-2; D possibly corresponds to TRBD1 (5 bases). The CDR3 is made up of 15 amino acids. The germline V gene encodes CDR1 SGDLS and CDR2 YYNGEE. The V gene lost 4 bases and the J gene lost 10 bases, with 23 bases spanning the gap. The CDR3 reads CASSPNPTGPFAYTF. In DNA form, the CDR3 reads TGTGCCAGCAGCCCGAACCCTACAGGCCCCTTCGCCTACACCTTC.

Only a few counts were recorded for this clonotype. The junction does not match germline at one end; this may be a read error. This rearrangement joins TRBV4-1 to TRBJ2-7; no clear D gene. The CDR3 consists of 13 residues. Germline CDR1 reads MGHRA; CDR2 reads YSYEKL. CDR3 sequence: CASGQAIVYEQYF. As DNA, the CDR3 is TGCGCCAGCGGCCAAGCTATAGTCTACGAGCAGTACTTC.

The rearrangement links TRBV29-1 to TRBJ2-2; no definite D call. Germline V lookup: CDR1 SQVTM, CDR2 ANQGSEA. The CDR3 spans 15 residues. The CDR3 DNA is TGCAGTGCTAGAGATGTGGATCGTGGCACCGGGGAGCTGTTTTTT. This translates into CSARDVDRGTGELFF.

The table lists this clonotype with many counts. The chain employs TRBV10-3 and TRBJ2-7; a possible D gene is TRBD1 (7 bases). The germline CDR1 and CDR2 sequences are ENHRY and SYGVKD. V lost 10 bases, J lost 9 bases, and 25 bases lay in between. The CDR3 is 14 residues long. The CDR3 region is CATLYPEGQSGQYF. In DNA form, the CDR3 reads TGTGCCACCCTATACCCGGAGGGACAGAGCGGGCAGTACTTC.